This T cell receptor (beta chain) was retrieved from a study of blood T cell repertoires in COVID-19. Trimming removed 8 bases from V and 2 bases from J; junction bases left unmatched: 14. Per germline, CDR1 LGHNA and CDR2 YNFKEQ. The CDR3 contains 17 residues. Sequencing used immunoSEQ multiplex PCR; TCRdb keeps in-frame clones, though not all of them. The sample yields around 180,000 clones, around 80% seen once. The sample consisted of PBMCs or T cells enriched from blood (not recorded which). This clonotype was sampled from a man aged 50 to 60 who had recovered from COVID-19. The V gene is TRBV4-2, the J gene TRBJ1-2; the match to TRBD1 covers 10 bases. The CDR3 is CASGRPRDRGQNYGYTF. In DNA, the CDR3 is TGTGCCAGCGGCCGGCCCCGAGACAGGGGGCAAAACTATGGCTACACCTTC.